Below, 27 T cell receptor beta chains from the same sample are listed, as sequenced in a study of T cell repertoires in cytomegalovirus infection. TCRdb fed the reads into MiXCR, producing one record per CDR3 protein. The sample yields hundreds of thousands of distinct CDR3 sequences, 15% to 20% seen once. Source material: PBMCs. These receptors originate from a human donor in good health (CMV status not recorded). Some clones in this sample may be carry-over from other donors' samples.

There are a few counts of this clonotype. V is TRBV4-2 and J is TRBJ1-2; D uncertain. This CDR3 spans 16 amino acids. Deletions cut 0 bases from V and 0 bases from J, with 11 bases between. Germline CDR1 and CDR2: LGHNA and YNFKEQ. CDR3 bases: TGTGCCAGCAGCCAAGAGTGGTCCTCCCCTAACTATGGCTACACCTTC. Translation: CASSQEWSSPNYGYTF.

This clonotype showed up many times. This chain connects TRBV7-2 to TRBJ1-2; no reliable D call. Germline V lookup: CDR1 SGHTA, CDR2 FQGNSA. Trimming shortened V by 5 bases and J by 7 bases, and 14 bases separated the two germline ends. The CDR3 loop spans 13 amino acids. The CDR3 spells CASSINGVVGYTF. The CDR3 DNA sequence: TGTGCCAGCAGCATTAACGGGGTGGTTGGCTACACCTTC.

At least ten counts were recorded for this clonotype. The chain employs TRBV7-2 and TRBJ1-6; D is unclear. This CDR3 comprises 16 residues. With 5 bases removed from V and 1 base from J, the gap between germline ends came to 12 bases. The germline V gene has CDR1 SGHTA and CDR2 FQGNSA. CDR3 DNA: TGTGCCAGCAGCCTGGGAGATTGGTCCTATAATTCACCCCTCCACTTT. Protein product: CASSLGDWSYNSPLHF. Supplemented by reference TRBV7-2 and TRBJ1-6, the full variable domain reads GAGVSQSPSNKVTEKGKDVELRCDPISGHTALYWYRQSLGQGLEFLIYFQGNSAPDKSGLPSDRFSAERTGGSVSTLTIQRTQQEDSAVYLCASSLGDWSYNSPLHFGNGTRLTVT.

This clonotype has ten or more counts. The chain has TRBV7-9 and TRBJ2-3, with TRBD1 matching over 10 bases. This CDR3 has 16 residues. J lost 2 bases, V lost 5 bases, and 7 bases had no gene match. Germline V gives CDR1 SEHNR, CDR2 FQNEAQ (reference sequence). The CDR3 sequence is CASSRGGTGDTDTQYF. CDR3 DNA: TGTGCCAGCAGCCGTGGCGGGACAGGGGACACAGATACGCAGTATTTT.

Many counts were recorded for this clonotype. The rearrangement uses TRBV7-7 and TRBJ2-1; 10 nucleotides match TRBD2. V lost 5 bases and J lost 8; bases outside the gene matches: 15. In germline, CDR1 is SSHAT, CDR2 FNYEAQ (reference sequence). The CDR3 has 17 amino acids. CDR3 residues: CASSQDPLTSGLHEQFF. The DNA for the CDR3 is TGTGCCAGCAGCCAGGATCCGTTGACTAGCGGGCTACATGAGCAGTTCTTC.

The chain combines TRBV19 with TRBJ1-2, with a possible D match to TRBD1 (5 bases). CDR3 length: 15 amino acids. Trimming left V 8 bases short and J 4 bases short, with 20 bases between. CDR1 and CDR2 from the germline V gene are LNHDA and SQIVND (reference sequence). The chain's CDR3 is CASATPGRGVYGYTF. CDR3 in DNA: TGTGCCAGTGCAACCCCGGGGCGGGGAGTCTATGGCTACACCTTC. The complete variable domain, with remaining parts taken from reference TRBV19 and TRBJ1-2, reads DGGITQSPKYLFRKEGQNVTLSCEQNLNHDAMYWYRQDPGQGLRLIYYSQIVNDFQKGDIAEGYSVSREKKESFPLTVTSAQKNPTAFYLCASATPGRGVYGYTFGSGTRLTVV.

CDR3 nucleotide sequence: TGTGCCAGCAGCGAGGAGGGGTACTCTGGAAACACCATATATTTT. Its translation: CASSEEGYSGNTIYF. V usage is TRBV28 and J usage is TRBJ1-3, with D maybe TRBD1 (5 bases). V shed 6 bases and J shed 0 bases, with 12 bases lying between them. Per germline, CDR1 MDHEN and CDR2 SYDVKM. The CDR3 loop spans 15 amino acids.

V is TRBV19 and J is TRBJ1-2; TRBD1 might be the D (6 bases). Trimming stripped 7 bases from V and 3 bases from J, with 15 bases between. CDR1 LNHDA and CDR2 SQIVND come from the germline V gene (reference sequence). This CDR3 has 14 amino acids. The CDR3 DNA follows: TGTGCCAGTAACAGGGAGGTGTACGACTATGGCTACACCTTC. Translated, it gives CASNREVYDYGYTF.

This clonotype was observed once. The V call is TRBV10-3, the J call TRBJ2-1; D not resolved. CDR1 is ENHRY, CDR2 SYGVKD, per germline. The CDR3 is 11 residues long. The V and J ends lost 11 bases and 7 bases respectively, with 12 bases between them. The CDR3 spells CAASLGNEQFF. The CDR3 region has the DNA TGTGCCGCCTCCCTCGGGAATGAGCAGTTCTTC.

This clonotype has more than one count but fewer than ten. V is TRBV23-1 and J is TRBJ1-6; D not resolved. TRBV23-1 is noted as an ORF with a role that remains uncertain. With 8 bases removed from V and 0 bases from J, the gap between germline ends came to 14 bases. The CDR3 sequence is 16 residues long. CDR3 protein: CASRYTPSSYNSPLHF. For the CDR3, the DNA is TGCGCCAGCCGCTATACTCCCAGCTCCTATAATTCACCCCTCCACTTT.

This clonotype was recorded many times. This chain uses TRBV19 with TRBJ1-5; weak D call: TRBD1 (5 bases). Between the trimmed V and J ends, which lost 6 bases and 5 bases, there was a span of 11 bases. CDR3 length: 13 residues. The germline V gene encodes CDR1 LNHDA and CDR2 SQIVND (reference sequence). The CDR3: CASSGTPDQPQHF. CDR3 DNA: TGTGCCAGTAGCGGGACCCCCGATCAGCCCCAGCATTTT.

Comment on this clonotype: Possible read error: a much larger clone is one base away. V usage is TRBV12-3 or TRBV12-4 and J usage is TRBJ1-3, with D possibly TRBD1 on 5 matching bases. The CDR3 is made up of 15 amino acids. The CDR3 DNA is TGTGCCAGCAGTGGGGGAGCAGGGTCTGCAAACACCATATATTTT. This sequence encodes CASSGGAGSANTIYF.

A word on this clonotype: A much bigger clone sits one base away, suggesting this may be a read error. The CDR3: CASSSSGHQETKYF. DNA of the CDR3: TGTGCCAGCAGCTCCTCTGGGCACCAAGAGACCAAGTACTTC. V and J are TRBV7-2 and TRBJ2-5; no clear D gene. The germline V gene has CDR1 SGHTA and CDR2 FQGNSA. This CDR3 comprises 14 residues.

There are many counts of this clonotype. The chain is built from TRBV7-2 and TRBJ2-1; the D is unclear. The CDR3 has 13 amino acids. CDR1 SGHTA and CDR2 FQGNSA come from the germline V gene. V was shortened by 1 base and J by 7 bases, with 8 bases between the two germline ends. The CDR3 region has the DNA TGTGCCAGCAGCTTAGAGGCTAAGAATGAGCAGTTCTTC. It encodes CASSLEAKNEQFF.

This clonotype appeared many times. This chain connects TRBV18 to TRBJ2-3, with unresolved D. V dropped 2 bases and J dropped 7 bases, with 10 bases sitting between them. Germline V gene sequence: CDR1 KGHSH, CDR2 LQKENI. There are 13 residues in the CDR3. CDR3 coding DNA: TGTGCCAGCTCACCAGGTCCTCCATATACGCAGTATTTT. Its translation is CASSPGPPYTQYF.

CDR3 bases: TGTGCCAGCAGCTCCACAGGAGGGTTTTCGGGAAACACCATATATTTT. This codes for CASSSTGGFSGNTIYF. This rearrangement joins TRBV9 to TRBJ1-3; TRBD1 is a possible D gene (5 bases). The V end was cut by 4 bases, the J end by 4 bases, with 18 bases between. Looked up from germline, CDR1 is SGDLS and CDR2 is YYNGEE. The CDR3 sequence is 16 residues long.

This clonotype was detected ten times or more. V and J are TRBV7-2 and TRBJ2-3; TRBD1 might be the D (6 bases). The CDR3 extends over 16 amino acids. Germline V lookup: CDR1 SGHTA, CDR2 FQGNSA. Trimming stripped 2 bases from V and 1 base from J, with 13 bases between. The CDR3 region has the DNA TGTGCCAGCAGCTTACAGGGGTCACCGGGCACAGATACGCAGTATTTT. Translated: CASSLQGSPGTDTQYF.

This clonotype was observed many times. CDR3 residues: CAIREGVTNTEAFF. CDR3 in DNA: TGTGCCATCAGAGAGGGGGTGACAAACACTGAAGCTTTCTTT. The rearrangement links TRBV10-3 to TRBJ1-1; D possibly corresponds to TRBD1 (6 bases). Trimming shortened V by 6 bases and J by 2 bases, and 13 bases separated the two germline ends. Per the germline V gene, CDR1 is ENHRY and CDR2 is SYGVKD. The length of the CDR3 is 14 residues.

In this sample, this clonotype turned up a few times. V and J are TRBV6-5 and TRBJ1-4; a possible D gene is TRBD1 (6 bases). Trimming left V 7 bases short and J 6 bases short, with 12 bases between. Germline values: CDR1 MNHEY, CDR2 SVGAGI. CDR3 length: 13 amino acids. The CDR3 is CASITGPHEKLFF. In DNA form, the CDR3 reads TGTGCCAGCATAACAGGGCCTCATGAAAAACTGTTTTTT.

This clonotype was recorded many times. The chain couples TRBV5-4 to TRBJ1-1, with a tentative D call TRBD1 (5 bases). V was shortened by 5 bases and J by 1 base, with 15 bases between the two germline ends. This CDR3 comprises 15 residues. Per germline, CDR1 SGHNT and CDR2 YYREEE (reference sequence). The CDR3 DNA reads TGTGCCAGCAGGGGCAGGGATAGACCGAACACTGAAGCTTTCTTT. Translated: CASRGRDRPNTEAFF.

At least ten counts were recorded for this clonotype. The CDR3, as DNA: TGTGCCAGCAGCCCAGGGGTTGGCAGGGCCCAGGCCCAGTACTTC. Its translation: CASSPGVGRAQAQYF. The chain has TRBV7-2 and TRBJ2-5, with D maybe TRBD1 (6 bases). V was pared by 5 bases and J by 9 bases, with 22 bases between. The length of the CDR3 is 15 residues. The germline CDR1 and CDR2 sequences are SGHTA and FQGNSA.

This clonotype was seen many times. V usage is TRBV6-1 and J usage is TRBJ2-1; TRBD1 agrees at 8 bases. The V gene end was trimmed by 4 bases and the J gene end by 1 base; junction bases not matched to a gene: 3. The germline V gene has CDR1 MNHNS and CDR2 SASEGT. The CDR3 totals 15 residues. The CDR3 DNA sequence: TGTGCCAGCAGTGCTCAGGGGGCTTCCTACAATGAGCAGTTCTTC. Its protein is CASSAQGASYNEQFF.

The chain is built from TRBV7-9 and TRBJ2-7, with no clear D. CDR3 length: 15 residues. Trimming took 1 base from V and 0 from J, leaving 10 bases between them. Germline CDR1 SEHNR, CDR2 FQNEAQ (reference sequence). CDR3 nucleotides: TGTGCCAGCAGCTTAGGACGGTATAACTCCTACGAGCAGTACTTC. Its protein product is CASSLGRYNSYEQYF.

In this sample, this clonotype turned up a few times. The V gene is TRBV12-3 or TRBV12-4, the J gene TRBJ1-5; tentatively, D is TRBD1 (6 bases). The CDR3 totals 17 residues. The V gene lost 3 bases and the J gene lost 0 bases, with 15 bases spanning the gap. CDR3 sequence reads: CASSFGAGALSNQPQHF. DNA for the CDR3: TGTGCCAGCAGTTTTGGGGCAGGGGCCCTTAGCAATCAGCCCCAGCATTTT.

The J gene is TRBJ2-7, the V gene TRBV3-1; no clear D gene. CDR3 length equals 15 residues. V shed 0 bases and J shed 7 bases, with 16 bases lying between them. Germline V lookup: CDR1 LGHDT, CDR2 YNNKEL (reference sequence). The CDR3: CASSQDTKFGGEQYF. The DNA of the CDR3 is TGTGCCAGCAGCCAAGATACTAAGTTTGGTGGTGAGCAGTACTTC.

The chain combines TRBV2 with TRBJ1-2; D is undetermined. The germline V and J ends were trimmed by 2 bases and 8 bases, with 15 bases remaining between them. The CDR3 runs 14 residues. Germline CDR1 SNHLY, CDR2 FYNNEI. CDR3 region: CASSEYVAAQGYTF. The DNA for the CDR3 is TGTGCCAGCAGTGAATACGTGGCCGCCCAAGGCTACACCTTC.

This clonotype was seen a handful of times. This rearrangement joins TRBV12-3 or TRBV12-4 to TRBJ2-1, with D possibly being TRBD1 (5 bases). The length of the CDR3 is 18 residues. V was pared by 8 bases and J by 7 bases, with 30 bases between. The CDR3 coding sequence is TGTGCCAGCGGTAAAGGGGTGGTGGATTGGAGTGGGTTGAATGAGCAGTTCTTC. Amino acid sequence: CASGKGVVDWSGLNEQFF.